This T cell receptor beta chain was found in a study of shared clonotypes between healthy human individuals. About the study: Donor composition was a couple of women and a few men, aged 18 to 49. Study-wide points: The study drew on few donors, limiting represented genetic and exposure-history diversity. Naive subsets usually exceeded memory subsets in estimated richness.

From germline, CDR1 is MNHEY and CDR2 SVGAGI. This CDR3 has 13 residues. J was trimmed by 8 bases and V by 6 bases; bases with no gene match: 6. Terminally differentiated effector memory CD45RA+ cells were excluded by CCR7 positive selection of CD45RO-negative cells. As regards this clone: Its target is not known.

Measured with immunoSEQ multiplex PCR; TCRdb has only the in-frame clones, and not every one. The data contain 800,000 or so clones, about 96% of them singletons. The TCR originated in a man in his thirties or forties in good health. The sequenced sample was naive CD8+ T cells sorted from blood. The V call is TRBV6-5, the J call TRBJ1-2; 10 positions match TRBD1. CDR3 region: CASSHGTGVGYTF. The CDR3 DNA reads as TGTGCCAGCAGCCACGGGACAGGGGTAGGCTACACCTTC.